This T cell receptor beta chain was sequenced during a study of PD-1 blockade in classical Hodgkin lymphoma. Findings of the study overall: Factors driving the repertoire differences, possibly disease activity or prior therapy, remain undefined. Newly diagnosed patients reportedly had lower baseline TCR diversity than healthy donors. While CD8+ TCR diversity did not rise significantly by C4D1, CD4+ TCR diversity did. For complete responders, baseline diversity was comparable to that of newly diagnosed patients.

After autologous stem cell transplantation all patients relapsed, and prior brentuximab vedotin exposure differed between cohorts. Repertoires were generated with immunoSEQ multiplex PCR, while TCRdb's copy carries only in-frame clones and drops some. The table shows 25,000 to 35,000 clones, with 71% occurring only once. In regard to this clone: Its specificity is unknown.

Sequenced here: peripheral blood mononuclear cells (PBMCs), sampled before the second cycle of nivolumab. The TCR originated in a human donor with classical Hodgkin lymphoma.

CDR3 region: CASSVGSKGVMNTEAFF. CDR3 nucleotide sequence: TGTGCCAGCAGCGTGGGCTCAAAGGGGGTTATGAACACTGAAGCTTTCTTT. This chain connects TRBV9 to TRBJ1-1, with TRBD1 as a possible D gene (6 bases). V was shortened by 2 bases and J by 0 bases, with 17 bases between the two germline ends. The CDR3 loop spans 17 amino acids. The V gene's germline CDR1 is SGDLS and CDR2 YYNGEE.